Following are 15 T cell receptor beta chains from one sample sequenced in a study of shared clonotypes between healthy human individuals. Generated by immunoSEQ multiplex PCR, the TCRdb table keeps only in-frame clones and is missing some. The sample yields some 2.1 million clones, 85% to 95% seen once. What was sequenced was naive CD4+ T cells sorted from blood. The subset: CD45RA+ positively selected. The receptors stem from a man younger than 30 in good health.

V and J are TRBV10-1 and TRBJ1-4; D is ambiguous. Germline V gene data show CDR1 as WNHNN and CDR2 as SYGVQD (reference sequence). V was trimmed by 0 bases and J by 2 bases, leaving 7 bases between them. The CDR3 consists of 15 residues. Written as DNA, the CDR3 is TGCGCCAGCAGTGAGTCTCGAAGGACTAATGAAAAACTGTTTTTT. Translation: CASSESRRTNEKLFF.

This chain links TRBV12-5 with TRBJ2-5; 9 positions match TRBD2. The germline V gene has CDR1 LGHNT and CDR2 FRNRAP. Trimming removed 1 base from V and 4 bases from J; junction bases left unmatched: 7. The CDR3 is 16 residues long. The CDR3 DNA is TGTGCTAGTGGTTTGGGGATACAAGCGGGAGGAGAGACCCAGTACTTC. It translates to CASGLGIQAGGETQYF.

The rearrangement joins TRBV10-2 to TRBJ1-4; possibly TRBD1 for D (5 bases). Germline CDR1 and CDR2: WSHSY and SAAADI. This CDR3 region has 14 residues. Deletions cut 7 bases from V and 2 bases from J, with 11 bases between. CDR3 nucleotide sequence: TGCGCCAGCACGATGGGGGTCACTAATGAAAAACTGTTTTTT. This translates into CASTMGVTNEKLFF.

The CDR3 DNA is TGTGCCAGCAGCAAACAGGGGGCCTATGGCTACACCTTC. Amino acids: CASSKQGAYGYTF. This rearrangement joins TRBV5-5 to TRBJ1-2; 9 bases are shared with TRBD1. The V gene end was trimmed by 4 bases and the J gene end by 4 bases; junction bases not matched to a gene: 2. This CDR3 comprises 13 residues. Germline CDR1 is SGHKS and CDR2 is YYEKEE (reference sequence).

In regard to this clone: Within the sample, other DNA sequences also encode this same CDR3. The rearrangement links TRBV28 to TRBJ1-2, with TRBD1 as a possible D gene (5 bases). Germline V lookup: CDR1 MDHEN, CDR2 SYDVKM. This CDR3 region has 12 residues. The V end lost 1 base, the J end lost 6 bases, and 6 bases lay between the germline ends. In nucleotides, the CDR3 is TGTGCCAGCAGTTTATTAGGGGATGGCTACACCTTC. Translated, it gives CASSLLGDGYTF.

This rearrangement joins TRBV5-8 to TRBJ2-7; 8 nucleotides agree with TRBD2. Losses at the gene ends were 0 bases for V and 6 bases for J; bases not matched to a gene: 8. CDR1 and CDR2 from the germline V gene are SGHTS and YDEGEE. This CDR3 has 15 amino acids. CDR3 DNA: TGTGCCAGCAGCTTGGCGGGACTAGGGTTTGGCGAGCAGTACTTC. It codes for CASSLAGLGFGEQYF.

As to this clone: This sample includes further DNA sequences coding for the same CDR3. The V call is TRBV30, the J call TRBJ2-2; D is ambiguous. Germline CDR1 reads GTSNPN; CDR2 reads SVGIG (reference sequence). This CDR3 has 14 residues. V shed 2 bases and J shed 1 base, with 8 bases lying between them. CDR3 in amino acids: CAWSPTLNTGELFF. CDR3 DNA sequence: TGTGCCTGGAGTCCGACTTTGAACACCGGGGAGCTGTTTTTT.

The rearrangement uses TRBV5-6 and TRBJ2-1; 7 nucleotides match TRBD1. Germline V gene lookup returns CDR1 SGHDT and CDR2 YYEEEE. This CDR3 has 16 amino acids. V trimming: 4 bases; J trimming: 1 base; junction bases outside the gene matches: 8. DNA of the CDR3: TGTGCCAGCAGCCCCGCCTCGGGACAGTCCTACAATGAGCAGTTCTTC. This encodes CASSPASGQSYNEQFF.

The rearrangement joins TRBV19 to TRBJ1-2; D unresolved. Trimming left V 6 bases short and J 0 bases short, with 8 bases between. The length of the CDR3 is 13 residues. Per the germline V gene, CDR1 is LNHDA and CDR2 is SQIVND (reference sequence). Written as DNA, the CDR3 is TGTGCCAGTAGCGGCAGGACTAACTATGGCTACACCTTC. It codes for CASSGRTNYGYTF.

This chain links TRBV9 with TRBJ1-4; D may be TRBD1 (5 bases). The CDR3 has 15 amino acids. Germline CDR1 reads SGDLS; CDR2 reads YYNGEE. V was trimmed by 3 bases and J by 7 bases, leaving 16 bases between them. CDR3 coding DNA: TGTGCCAGCAGCGCAAATTTGGGGGACGCTGAAAAACTGTTTTTT. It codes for CASSANLGDAEKLFF.

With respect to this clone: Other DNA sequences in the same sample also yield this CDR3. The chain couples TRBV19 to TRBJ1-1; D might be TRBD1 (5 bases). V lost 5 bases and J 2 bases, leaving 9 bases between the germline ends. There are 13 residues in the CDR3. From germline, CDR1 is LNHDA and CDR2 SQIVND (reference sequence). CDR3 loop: CASSATVNTEAFF. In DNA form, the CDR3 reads TGTGCCAGTAGTGCGACAGTAAACACTGAAGCTTTCTTT.

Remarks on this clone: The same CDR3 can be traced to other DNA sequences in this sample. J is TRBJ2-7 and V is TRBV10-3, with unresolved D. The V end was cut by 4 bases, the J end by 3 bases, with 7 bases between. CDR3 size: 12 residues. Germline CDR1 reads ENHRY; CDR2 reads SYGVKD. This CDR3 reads CAISVGNYEQYF. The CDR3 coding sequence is TGTGCCATCAGTGTAGGGAACTACGAGCAGTACTTC.

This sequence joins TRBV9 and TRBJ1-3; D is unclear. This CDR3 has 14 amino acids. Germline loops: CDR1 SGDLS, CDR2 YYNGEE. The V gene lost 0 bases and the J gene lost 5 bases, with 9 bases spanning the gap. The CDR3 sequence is CASSVEEDRNTIYF. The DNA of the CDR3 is TGTGCCAGCAGCGTAGAAGAGGACCGAAACACCATATATTTT.

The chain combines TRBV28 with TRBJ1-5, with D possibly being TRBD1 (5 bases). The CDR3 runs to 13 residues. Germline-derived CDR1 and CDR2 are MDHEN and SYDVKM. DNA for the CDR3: TGTGCAACGGACGGGGCAGAGCACCAGCCCCAGCATTTT. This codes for CATDGAEHQPQHF.

This chain's CDR3 is CASSYLAGDTYEQYF. In DNA form, the CDR3 reads TGTGCCAGCAGCTATCTAGCGGGGGACACCTACGAGCAGTACTTC. This chain uses TRBV11-2 with TRBJ2-7, with TRBD2 matching 10 bases. This CDR3 has 15 amino acids. V was clipped by 4 bases and J by 2 bases; unmatched bases: 5. Germline V gene lookup returns CDR1 SGHAT and CDR2 FQNNGV.